This T cell receptor (beta chain) was identified in a study of radiation and T cells in renal cell carcinoma. The protocol was immunoSEQ multiplex PCR, while the TCRdb copy is restricted to in-frame clones and leaves out a portion. The sample records roughly 170,000 clones, 88% being singletons. Comment on this clone: Its antigen is unidentified.

Findings of the study overall: Baseline intratumoral clonotype presence is unknown without pretreatment biopsies. Top tumor clonotypes rose in blood 2 weeks post-radiation, then contracted.

Documented time point: blood 4 weeks post-SBRT, at nephrectomy. As to treatment: 15 Gy SBRT to primary tumor, nephrectomy 4 weeks later. Blood was sampled at baseline, 2 weeks and 4 weeks after SBRT. The tumor was a clear cell renal cell carcinoma. The material was blood, obtained from a patient whose treatment included radiotherapy and nephrectomy. This TCR came from a woman in her forties or fifties with renal cell carcinoma.

CDR3 loop: CASSTRLAGGADTQYF. DNA for the CDR3: TGTGCCAGCAGCACCAGACTAGCGGGGGGGGCAGATACGCAGTATTTT. The gene calls are TRBV11-2 and TRBJ2-3; 14 nucleotides line up with TRBD2. The CDR3 extends over 16 amino acids. Trimming cost V 5 bases and J 4 bases; bases outside gene matches: 5. The germline CDR1 and CDR2 sequences are SGHAT and FQNNGV.